This T cell receptor (beta chain) was sequenced during a study of T-cell memory formation after mild COVID-19 (dated by TCRdb to the early 2020s). Concerning the study at large: Most TCR sequence clusters were specific to one of the two donors. The cohort comprised two young, previously healthy adult volunteers, one female and one male. In a couple of donors, T-cell clones that expanded and contracted after mild COVID-19 were tracked by sequencing TCRalpha and TCRbeta repertoires over time. Study-wide conclusions, independent of this receptor: Only a couple of mild cases were covered by the study, and larger cohorts that include severe cases with pre-infection samples were considered necessary. The detection of some responding clones in pre-infection memory suggests that pre-existing cross-reactive memory T cells joined the SARS-CoV-2 response. Clones contracting from day 15 to 85 had balanced CD4/CD8 phenotypes, while a second wave expanding from day 15 to 37 was biased towards CD4+. The second-wave clones that peaked on day 37 were not confirmed to be SARS-CoV-2 specific. Contracting CD4+ clones were found mainly in CM and EM memory subsets, while CD8+ clones were enriched in EMRA.

Ficoll-Paque density gradient centrifugation was used to isolate PBMCs. This clonotype was seen more than once but under ten times. Its antigen is unknown. Per-base qualities were not stored, and no clone one base away is much larger. The instrument given in TCRdb is Illumina NovaSeq 6000. TCRalpha and TCRbeta cDNA libraries were built by 5'RACE with constant-segment primers, adding sample barcodes and unique molecular identifiers. RNA was extracted from every sample with Trizol reagent. Libraries were amplified in two PCR steps, with a second sample barcode and Illumina TruSeq adapters added in the second step. Sequencing of the libraries was done on an Illumina NovaSeq, producing 2 x 150 bp paired-end reads. The authors' pipeline ran thus. With migec v1.2.7, reads were demultiplexed and then collapsed into UMI-guided consensus sequences. With mixcr v2.1.11, UMI consensuses were aligned to TRA and TRB V and J templates and assembled into clonotypes. Expanded or contracted clonotypes were those called significant by both edgeR and NoisET, with noise models trained on biological replicates. For edgeR calls, a false discovery rate-adjusted p below 0.01 and a log2 fold-change threshold of 1 were applied. PCA with hierarchical clustering of max-normalized trajectories of the 1000 most abundant clonotypes was used as exploratory dynamics analysis. Each responding clone was given a CD4 or CD8 phenotype based on the CD4+ and CD8+ repertoires, which had been sequenced separately. In-frame beta chains were kept once TCRdb had trimmed the public reads at Q25 with fastp and called clones with MiXCR. CDR3 protein sequences are deduplicated, and each keeps its most common genes and DNA. It is TCRdb's table, rather than the study itself, that gives the V and J calls and clone size. The sample table records about 340,000 distinct CDR3 sequences; more than 20% of these occur just once. The leading ten clones occupy 21% of the sample.

The TCR originated in a man aged 18 to 35 who had mild COVID-19 (a few samples of this study predate the infection). The sample titles of this study are shuffled in the database, so cell type and time point are left out; the donor was told from shared clones. The sample consisted of PBMCs or a T cell subset sorted from them (not recorded which).

The CDR3 reads as follows: CASSLEEGWETQYF. The DNA sequence follows: TGTGCCAGCAGCTTGGAGGAGGGATGGGAGACCCAGTACTTC. Recombination connected TRBV5-5 to TRBJ2-5, with TRBD2 as a weak D call on 6 bases. The CDR3 measures 14 amino acids from cysteine to phenylalanine. Only the CDR3 DNA is retained, 42 bases long and in frame from the first base. CDR1 and CDR2 were assigned from the germline V gene (reference sequence) as SGHKS and YYEKEE. The V and J ends are trimmed by 0 bases and 5 bases, leaving 11 bases between them.